The 31 T cell receptor beta chains given below trace back to one sample, sequenced in a study of T cells in Graves' hyperthyroidism and ophthalmopathy. Amplified regions were TCR beta CDR3 sequences from RNA transcripts. Initially, a first-round RT-PCR of the TCR CDR3 employed the HTBI primer set. TCRdb re-derived calls from the multiplex PCR reads in MiXCR, one entry per CDR3 protein. The data hold some 600,000 distinct CDR3 sequences, with approximately 15% observed a single time. Source material: blood. Source of these receptors: a woman younger than 45 with Graves' hyperthyroidism that later progressed to Graves' ophthalmopathy.

V and J are TRBV4-1 and TRBJ2-3; 10 bases are a match to TRBD2. Germline lookup yields CDR1 MGHRA and CDR2 YSYEKL. The CDR3 extends over 15 amino acids. With V trimmed by 4 bases and J by 4 bases, 5 bases remained unmatched. As DNA, the CDR3 is TGCGCCAGCAGCCCTTACAGCGGGAGGGCAGATACGCAGTATTTT. Amino acid sequence: CASSPYSGRADTQYF.

V gene TRBV2 combines with J gene TRBJ2-1; possible D gene TRBD2, 7 bases. The CDR3 totals 13 residues. The germline V gene encodes CDR1 SNHLY and CDR2 FYNNEI. The V end was cut by 8 bases, the J end by 9 bases, with 17 bases between. CDR3 in amino acids: CASVLGGGTEQFF. DNA of the CDR3: TGTGCCAGCGTTCTGGGGGGGGGCACTGAGCAGTTCTTC.

This clonotype was seen ten or more times. The V call is TRBV3-1, the J call TRBJ1-1; D not certain. There are 14 residues in the CDR3. Germline assignment: CDR1 LGHDT and CDR2 YNNKEL (reference sequence). V dropped 2 bases and J dropped 2 bases, with 9 bases sitting between them. The CDR3 here is CASSQMWGNTEAFF. CDR3 nucleotide sequence: TGTGCCAGCAGCCAAATGTGGGGTAACACTGAAGCTTTCTTT.

The rearrangement links TRBV24-1 to TRBJ2-1; 11 bases are a match to TRBD2. Trimming at V came to 7 bases and at J to 5 bases, leaving 9 bases not matched to a gene. Germline V lookup: CDR1 KGHDR, CDR2 SFDVKD. This CDR3 spans 16 amino acids. The CDR3, as DNA: TGTGCCACCAGCGGGACTAGCGGCCGGGGTAACAATGAGCAGTTCTTC. Protein: CATSGTSGRGNNEQFF.

The chain joins TRBV5-6 to TRBJ2-2, with D unclear. CDR1 SGHDT and CDR2 YYEEEE come from the germline V gene. This CDR3 has 15 amino acids. Trimming stripped 4 bases from V and 5 bases from J, with 15 bases between. The CDR3 loop is CASSHVASRTGELFF. As DNA, the CDR3 is TGTGCCAGCAGCCACGTCGCGAGTCGAACCGGGGAGCTGTTTTTT.

This clonotype has just a few counts. The genes are TRBV20-1 and TRBJ2-7, with no clear D. The CDR3 is made up of 13 amino acids. The germline V gene has CDR1 DFQATT and CDR2 SNEGSKA (reference sequence). V lost 3 bases and J lost 2, with 11 bases in between. The CDR3 sequence: CSASGLSAYEQYF. CDR3 coding DNA: TGCAGTGCTAGTGGCCTTTCCGCCTACGAGCAGTACTTC.

This clonotype has at least ten counts. At one end, the junction sequence differs from germline, possibly due to a read error. The genes are TRBV14 and TRBJ2-7; D possibly matches TRBD1 or TRBD2 (5 bases each). The CDR3 extends over 13 amino acids. Germline CDR1 is SGHDN and CDR2 is FVKESK. CDR3 coding DNA: TGCGCCAGCAGCCCCGGGACCGCCTACGAGCAGTACTTC. Its protein is CASSPGTAYEQYF.

This clonotype was picked up many times. The chain links TRBV29-1 to TRBJ2-5; D unclear. The CDR3 runs 11 residues. From germline, CDR1 is SQVTM and CDR2 ANQGSEA. Trimming pared 7 bases from V and 4 bases from J, leaving 10 bases between. CDR3 coding DNA: TGCAGCGGGGCTCGCGGAGAGACCCAGTACTTC. This gives the protein CSGARGETQYF. Together with reference TRBV29-1 and TRBJ2-5, the CDR3 gives the full variable domain: SAVISQKPSRDICQRGTSLTIQCQVDSQVTMMFWYRQQPGQSLTLIATANQGSEATYESGFVIDKFPISRPNLTFSTLTVSNMSPEDSSIYLCSGARGETQYFGPGTRLLVL.

About this clonotype: This may come from a read error, since a much larger clone is one base off. This chain connects TRBV5-1 to TRBJ2-7; TRBD1 aligns across 10 bases. CDR3 length equals 14 residues. Unmatched junction bases numbered 9, after V lost 7 bases and J lost 5 bases. Germline lookup yields CDR1 SGHRS and CDR2 YFSETQ. The DNA of the CDR3 is TGCGCCAGCGTGATGGGACAGGGGACTAACGAGCAGTACTTC. Residues: CASVMGQGTNEQYF.

The V gene is TRBV25-1, the J gene TRBJ2-7; TRBD2 matches at 14 bases. Germline CDR1 and CDR2: MGHDK and SYGVNS. The CDR3 is 22 amino acids. With V trimmed by 7 bases and J by 4 bases, 27 bases remained unmatched. The CDR3 DNA reads as TGTGCCAGCACATTTCCACAGGCGATAGGACTAGCGGGAGGCAAAAGGGCGTACGAGCAGTACTTC. This gives the protein CASTFPQAIGLAGGKRAYEQYF.

This clonotype was picked up one time. Since no conserved phenylalanine or tryptophan closes the CDR3, a read error is the likely cause. This rearrangement joins TRBV2 to TRBJ1-5; D gene unclear. Trimming left V 6 bases short and J 0 bases short, with 12 bases between. Germline values: CDR1 SNHLY, CDR2 FYNNEI. This CDR3 has 15 amino acids. Here the CDR3 DNA reads TGTGCCAGCAGGCAAAAAAGTTATAGCAATCAGCCCCAGCATCTT. Its protein is CASRQKSYSNQPQHL.

The table lists this clonotype with a few counts. This sequence joins TRBV12-3 or TRBV12-4 and TRBJ2-5; D perhaps matches TRBD2 (6 bases). The V end lost 5 bases, the J end lost 5 bases, and 15 bases lay between the germline ends. The CDR3 extends over 14 amino acids. CDR3 loop: CASSTGELTETQYF. In DNA, the CDR3 is TGTGCCAGCAGTACGGGAGAACTAACCGAGACCCAGTACTTC.

The rearrangement joins TRBV20-1 to TRBJ2-1; D call uncertain. The germline CDR1 and CDR2 sequences are DFQATT and SNEGSKA (reference sequence). The CDR3 loop spans 14 amino acids. Trimming took 2 bases from V and 8 from J, leaving 16 bases between them. The CDR3 region has the DNA TGCAGTGCTAGAATCGAGCGCCTTCCGGATGAGCAGTTCTTC. Translation: CSARIERLPDEQFF.

This clonotype was seen ten or more times. V usage is TRBV28 and J usage is TRBJ2-7; D is ambiguous. This CDR3 spans 15 amino acids. Trimming took 5 bases from V and 2 from J, leaving 16 bases between them. From germline, CDR1 is MDHEN and CDR2 SYDVKM. Here the CDR3 DNA reads TGTGCCAGCAGTACACACACTCCATCAGCCTACGAGCAGTACTTC. The encoded protein is CASSTHTPSAYEQYF. Full variable domain (remainder filled in from reference TRBV28 and TRBJ2-7): DVKVTQSSRYLVKRTGEKVFLECVQDMDHENMFWYRQDPGLGLRLIYFSYDVKMKEKGDIPEGYSVSREKKERFSLILESASTNQTSMYLCASSTHTPSAYEQYFGPGTRLTVT.

The chain has TRBV27 and TRBJ1-6; weak D call: TRBD1 (5 bases). The CDR3 loop spans 15 amino acids. The germline CDR1 and CDR2 sequences are MNHEY and SMNVEV (reference sequence). Trimming left V 6 bases short and J 8 bases short, with 17 bases between. CDR3 sequence: CASRPLKGTDSPLHF. In nucleotides, the CDR3 is TGTGCCAGCAGGCCCCTAAAAGGGACGGATTCACCCCTCCACTTT.

The chain combines TRBV19 with TRBJ2-6; D ambiguous. Trimming pared 2 bases from V and 3 bases from J, leaving 11 bases between. The V gene's germline CDR1 is LNHDA and CDR2 SQIVND (reference sequence). The CDR3 is 16 residues long. CDR3 sequence reads: CASSIQVVGGANVLTF. In DNA form, the CDR3 reads TGTGCCAGTAGTATACAGGTAGTCGGTGGGGCCAACGTCCTGACTTTC.

There are a few counts of this clonotype. V gene TRBV5-4 combines with J gene TRBJ2-1; 12 positions match TRBD1. J gave up 9 bases and V 9 bases, and 13 bases lay outside the gene matches. The germline V gene has CDR1 SGHNT and CDR2 YYREEE (reference sequence). The length of the CDR3 is 15 residues. The DNA of the CDR3 is TGTGCCAACACCCAGGCCGGGACAGGGGGCATTGAGCAGTTCTTC. This sequence encodes CANTQAGTGGIEQFF.

V gene TRBV29-1 combines with J gene TRBJ2-3; no firm D call. Between the trimmed V and J ends, which lost 5 bases and 0 bases, there was a span of 12 bases. The CDR3 runs 14 residues. Looked up from germline, CDR1 is SQVTM and CDR2 is ANQGSEA. The CDR3: CSVLDVGSTDTQYF. CDR3 nucleotide sequence: TGCAGCGTTTTGGACGTTGGTAGCACAGATACGCAGTATTTT.

Notes on this clonotype: The junction does not match germline at one end; this may be a read error. The chain employs TRBV20-1 and TRBJ2-3, with TRBD2 matching 9 bases. Germline CDR1 reads DFQATT; CDR2 reads SNEGSKA (reference sequence). This CDR3 spans 16 amino acids. CDR3 DNA: TGCAGTGCTATGGGGCTAGCGGGGCATTACACAGACACGCAGTATTTT. Translated: CSAMGLAGHYTDTQYF.

This clonotype appeared a few times. This rearrangement joins TRBV5-1 to TRBJ1-1; D is perhaps TRBD1 (5 bases). Between the trimmed V and J ends, which lost 3 bases and 1 base, there was a span of 13 bases. Germline CDR1 is SGHRS and CDR2 is YFSETQ. The CDR3 totals 15 residues. The CDR3 DNA follows: TGCGCCAGCAGCTACATAGGGACTCAGAACACTGAAGCTTTCTTT. It translates to CASSYIGTQNTEAFF.

The rearrangement links TRBV19 to TRBJ1-5; perhaps TRBD1 as D (6 bases). The CDR3 has 15 amino acids. The germline gives CDR1 LNHDA, CDR2 SQIVND (reference sequence). Trimming stripped 9 bases from V and 1 base from J, with 16 bases between. CDR3 region: CASGGGRRSNQPQHF. CDR3 in DNA: TGTGCCAGCGGGGGGGGGCGCAGAAGCAATCAGCCCCAGCATTTT. The full variable domain, completed using reference TRBV19 and TRBJ1-5, is DGGITQSPKYLFRKEGQNVTLSCEQNLNHDAMYWYRQDPGQGLRLIYYSQIVNDFQKGDIAEGYSVSREKKESFPLTVTSAQKNPTAFYLCASGGGRRSNQPQHFGDGTRLSIL.

This clonotype was seen at least ten times. The chain is built from TRBV6-1 and TRBJ1-2, with 11 bases that match TRBD1. V gave up 6 bases and J gave up 6 bases; unmatched junction bases: 9. Per germline, CDR1 MNHNS and CDR2 SASEGT. The CDR3 consists of 15 residues. The CDR3 region has the DNA TGTGCCAGCAGATGGACAGGGGGCGAAAGTGATGGCTACACCTTC. Its protein is CASRWTGGESDGYTF.

In its sample, this clonotype was seen a few times. The gene calls are TRBV5-1 and TRBJ1-3, with D perhaps TRBD1 (6 bases). CDR3 length: 15 residues. Trimming took off 4 bases at V and 0 bases at J, with 11 bases between the two ends. Germline lookup yields CDR1 SGHRS and CDR2 YFSETQ. This CDR3 is CASSVDSPSGNTIYF. The CDR3, as DNA: TGCGCCAGCAGCGTGGACAGCCCCTCTGGAAACACCATATATTTT.

This clonotype was detected ten times or more. V and J are TRBV27 and TRBJ1-1; 9 bases agree with TRBD1. With V trimmed by 0 bases and J by 1 base, 18 bases remained unmatched. This CDR3 is 21 amino acids long. Germline CDR1 is MNHEY and CDR2 is SMNVEV (reference sequence). The DNA for the CDR3 is TGTGCCAGCAGTTTATCAGCGGGACAGGGAGTTGTGACATACCGGAACACTGAAGCTTTCTTT. As protein: CASSLSAGQGVVTYRNTEAFF.

V usage is TRBV7-3 and J usage is TRBJ1-5; TRBD1 aligns across 9 bases. J lost 9 bases, V lost 4 bases, and 10 bases had no gene match. Germline CDR1 is SGHTA and CDR2 is FQGTGA. This CDR3 region has 15 residues. The CDR3 reads CASSSTGGPESPQHF. As DNA, the CDR3 is TGTGCCAGCAGCTCAACAGGGGGCCCTGAATCGCCCCAGCATTTT.

This clonotype was recorded many times. Here the CDR3 DNA reads TGTGCCAGCAGCTTGGGTATGGCGGAGGGGGCGGATACGCAGTATTTT. It yields the protein CASSLGMAEGADTQYF. The chain carries TRBV5-4 and TRBJ2-3; D perhaps matches TRBD1 (7 bases). The CDR3 loop spans 16 amino acids. V gave up 0 bases and J gave up 6 bases, with 17 bases separating them. Germline V gene data show CDR1 as SGHNT and CDR2 as YYREEE (reference sequence).

Turning to this clonotype: Possible read error: a much larger clone is one base away. The chain recombines TRBV5-1 with TRBJ2-7; D remains ambiguous. The CDR3 is 15 amino acids. Per the germline V gene, CDR1 is SGHRS and CDR2 is YFSETQ. V was trimmed by 5 bases and J by 3 bases, leaving 18 bases between them. The CDR3 is CASRLTGSEYYEQYF. CDR3 sequence (DNA): TGCGCCAGCAGATTGACGGGCTCGGAGTACTACGAGCAGTACTTC.

This clonotype has a count of ten or more. V and J are TRBV5-6 and TRBJ1-1; D remains unclear. This CDR3 spans 13 amino acids. Germline CDR1 SGHDT, CDR2 YYEEEE. Trimming left V 0 bases short and J 5 bases short, with 8 bases between. The CDR3, as DNA: TGTGCCAGCAGCTTGGAGATTGAGACTGAAGCTTTCTTT. Amino acid sequence: CASSLEIETEAFF.

The table lists this clonotype with a few counts. The chain carries TRBV7-9 and TRBJ1-3; 8 bases match TRBD1. The CDR3 extends over 14 amino acids. V shed 4 bases, J shed 8 bases, and the junction held 7 bases outside the gene matches. Germline values: CDR1 SEHNR, CDR2 FQNEAQ (reference sequence). This CDR3 is CASSWDRLRDTIYF. CDR3 DNA sequence: TGTGCCAGCAGCTGGGACAGGCTACGGGACACCATATATTTT.

This clonotype showed up just a few times. This chain joins TRBV6-5 and TRBJ1-1, with TRBD1 identical over 7 bases. Per the germline V gene, CDR1 is MNHEY and CDR2 is SVGAGI. The CDR3 is 15 residues long. After removal of 0 bases from V and 6 bases from J, the junction contained 7 bases not matched to a gene. The CDR3 sequence: CASSYSGQARAEAFF. The CDR3 DNA reads TGTGCCAGCAGTTACTCAGGACAGGCGAGGGCTGAAGCTTTCTTT.

This clonotype appeared a few times. The V gene is TRBV5-4, the J gene TRBJ2-7, with TRBD1 identical over 8 bases. CDR1 is SGHNT, CDR2 YYREEE, per germline (reference sequence). The J segment lost 0 bases and the V segment lost 4 bases, leaving 9 bases of the junction unmatched. The CDR3 loop spans 16 amino acids. The CDR3 protein is CASSLGRDRSSYEQYF. CDR3 DNA sequence: TGTGCCAGCAGCCTGGGCCGGGACAGGAGCTCCTACGAGCAGTACTTC.